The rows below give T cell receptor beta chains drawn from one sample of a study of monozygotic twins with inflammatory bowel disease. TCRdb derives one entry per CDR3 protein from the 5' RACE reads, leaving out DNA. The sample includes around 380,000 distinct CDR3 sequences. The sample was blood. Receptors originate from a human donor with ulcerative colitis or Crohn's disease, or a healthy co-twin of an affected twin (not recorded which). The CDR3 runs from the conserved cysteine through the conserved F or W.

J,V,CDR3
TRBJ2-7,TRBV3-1,CASSQDLTEAYEQYF
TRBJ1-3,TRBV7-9,CASSLAEGAAGNTIYF
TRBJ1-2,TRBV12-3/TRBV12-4,CASSQTGGRGYTF
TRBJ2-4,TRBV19,CASSTSPGQGWDIQYF
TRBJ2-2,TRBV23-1,CANTTALAEGNEELFF
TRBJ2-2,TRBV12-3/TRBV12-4,CASTRVGTSNTGELFF
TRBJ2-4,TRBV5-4,CASSHDWTKNIQYF
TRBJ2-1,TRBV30,CAWSFDRGTGEQFF
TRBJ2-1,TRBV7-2,CASSQSPVGRGYNEQFF
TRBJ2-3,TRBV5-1,CASSLGWAQRDTQYF
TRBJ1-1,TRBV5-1,CASHRTGNTEAFF
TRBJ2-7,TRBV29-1,CSVPRPGGQYF
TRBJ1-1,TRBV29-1,CSVRTVDTEAFF
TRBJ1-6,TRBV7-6,CASGPGGGGNSPLHF
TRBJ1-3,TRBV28,CASSFGGNTIYF
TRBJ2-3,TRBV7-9,CASSFEQGATQYF
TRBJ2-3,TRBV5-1,CASSLEAGETDTQYF
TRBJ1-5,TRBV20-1,CSASRVVGNQPQHF
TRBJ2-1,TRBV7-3,CASSFLAGAELVRDNEQFF
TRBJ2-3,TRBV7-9,CASSFDTGTRATDTQYF